This record covers a single T cell receptor beta chain. This clonotype has a count of ten or more. Its specific antigen is unknown. Base qualities are not provided; no much larger clone lies one nucleotide away. Graves' hyperthyroidism was defined as stable when no progression to ophthalmopathy occurred over 18 months of follow-up. Hyperthyroidism patients were aged 18 to 65 years and newly diagnosed, with disease duration of less than 2 months. Exclusion was applied to patients with uncontrolled infections, other autoimmune diseases, pregnancy or lactation. Diagnoses were based on clinical symptoms, serum thyroxine and TRAb, thyroid ultrasound and orbital computed tomography. PBMCs were isolated from 10 ml of fresh peripheral blood by Ficoll-Paque density gradient centrifugation. Total RNA was extracted using Trizol reagent, and RNA quality was assessed on an Agilent 2100 Bioanalyzer. This sample stems from a study of T cells in Graves' hyperthyroidism and ophthalmopathy (dated by TCRdb to between 2019 and 2020). As for the study more broadly: Peripheral blood samples were taken at the time of initial diagnosis, prior to any treatment. To identify TCR V-J signatures that set the groups apart, the researchers used a discovery cohort of about a hundred patients, made up of about 44 with Graves' ophthalmopathy and about 60 with stable Graves' hyperthyroidism. An independent validation cohort of around 19 hyperthyroidism patients and approximately 17 patients who later progressed to ophthalmopathy tested prospective prediction of ophthalmopathy. The 100 discovery patients were randomly split 7:3 into training and test sets. In six Graves' hyperthyroidism patients, the study also compared T-cell repertoires from thyroid tissue with T-cell repertoires from blood. After sampling, hyperthyroidism patients received methimazole starting at 30 mg daily, and ophthalmopathy patients received high-dose intravenous methylprednisolone. The paper reports TCR Vbeta CDR3 sequencing of more than 120 peripheral blood samples: some 44 ophthalmopathy, about 75 hyperthyroidism and some 17 progressor patients. Study-level results and caveats: Most expanded thyroid clonotypes (frequency above 0.001) were also detected in blood, a finding suggesting that blood repertoires may reflect thyroid immune responses. No statistical method was used to fix the sample size in advance, and group allocation was not hidden from the investigators. In validation, progression to ophthalmopathy was predicted by the model with about 70% sensitivity and nearly 75% specificity, a median of roughly 6.4 months before onset. A 13 V-J signature model separated ophthalmopathy from stable hyperthyroidism, with 87.88% sensitivity and roughly 81% specificity in cross-validation and 80%/75% in testing.

The TCR beta CDR3 regions were amplified from the RNA transcripts. The TCR CDR3 was subjected to a first round of RT-PCR using the HTBI primer set and the Qiagen OneStep RT-PCR kit. Libraries were constructed in a second round of multiplex PCR, after which size selection and purification were carried out. Paired-end sequencing of the libraries was performed with 100 bp reads on an Illumina HiSeq2000. The paper's data handling went like this. Raw data were processed with SOAPnuke, discarding reads with adapters, uncalled bases, mean Phred below 15, or no exact constant-primer or identifier match. COPE v1.2.5 was used to merge the high-quality paired reads, and each unique nucleotide sequence was defined as a clonotype. MiTCR v1.1 was used to align clonotypes to the IMGT TRBV, TRBD and TRBJ reference segments. The analysis was restricted to V-J combinations with a frequency above 0.0001, which together covered approximately 99% of the repertoires. A TCS score was defined as the ratio between F50 (clonal expansion) and ExV (chaos), using BLOSUM62-based TCRdist between CDR3 peptides within each V-J. Welch's t-statistics and random forest reduced roughly 540 V-J features to roughly 13, which were used in a naive Bayes classifier (R e1071). Clones were called with MiXCR by TCRdb after fastp trimmed the public reads at Q25, and only in-frame beta chains were retained. Identical CDR3 proteins give one entry, which carries the most common genes and DNA. The V and J calls were determined by TCRdb, not by the authors. The sample data list around 300,000 distinct CDR3 sequences, and over 11% of these were observed just once. The ten largest clones add up to about 26% of the sample.

The sequence was collected from a woman aged 30 to 39 with Graves' hyperthyroidism. The sample taken for sequencing was blood.

The DNA reads as follows: TGTGCCTGGAGCGAACAGGGGATCGAGCAGTACTTC. It encodes CAWSEQGIEQYF. This sequence uses TRBV30 and TRBJ2-7, with 7 central nucleotides matching TRBD1. The CDR3 contains 12 residues, cysteine and phenylalanine counted. Only the CDR3 region is kept as DNA, spanning 36 bases read in frame from base 1. Based on the germline V gene (reference sequence), the CDR1 and CDR2 sequences are GTSNPN and SVGIG. For this chain, trimming is 3 bases at the V end and 6 bases at the J end, and the number of junction bases without a gene match is 5.